Each of the 27 T cell receptor beta chains below was sequenced from the same sample in a study of T cells in Graves' hyperthyroidism and ophthalmopathy. The source material, RNA transcripts, was used to amplify TCR beta CDR3 regions. First-round RT-PCR with HTBI primers amplified the TCR CDR3 region. Each CDR3 protein is one row after TCRdb ran MiXCR on the multiplex PCR reads. The sample contains a few hundred thousand distinct CDR3 sequences, roughly 15% of which appear only once. The sequenced material came from blood. These receptor sequences come from a woman in her 30s with Graves' ophthalmopathy.

This clonotype was observed at least ten times. The V and J genes are TRBV28 and TRBJ1-6; D not certain. CDR1 and CDR2 from the germline V gene are MDHEN and SYDVKM. The CDR3 is 11 residues long. V was cut by 4 bases and J by 12 bases, with 7 bases left in between. The CDR3 is CASSSFLPLHF. The CDR3 bases are TGTGCCAGCAGTTCATTCCTACCCCTCCACTTT.

There are many counts of this clonotype. The chain carries TRBV28 and TRBJ2-4; the D is unclear. The germline gives CDR1 MDHEN, CDR2 SYDVKM. Trimming removed 5 bases at V and 0 bases at J, with 5 bases between. The CDR3 has 13 residues. CDR3 DNA sequence: TGTGCCAGCAGTATTGGAGCCAAAAACATTCAGTACTTC. Translation gives CASSIGAKNIQYF.

Comments on this clonotype: This may come from a read error, since a much larger clone is one base off. The gene calls are TRBV7-9 and TRBJ1-2, with D possibly matching TRBD1 (6 bases). Per the germline V gene, CDR1 is SEHNR and CDR2 is FQNEAQ (reference sequence). This CDR3 region has 15 residues. The CDR3 loop is CASILIQPPGAGHTF. Written as DNA, the CDR3 is TGTGCCAGCATCTTAATACAACCCCCAGGGGCTGGCCACACCTTC.

This clonotype occurred a few times. A much larger clone lies a single base off, so this may be a read error. This chain links TRBV11-2 with TRBJ1-1; tentatively, D is TRBD1 (5 bases). Trimming shortened V by 5 bases and J by 6 bases, and 19 bases separated the two germline ends. Germline V gene sequence: CDR1 SGHAT, CDR2 FQNNGV. The CDR3 has 15 amino acids. The CDR3 DNA reads TGTGCCAGCAGCATATCGCGGGGGGTTCACGCTGAAGCTTTCTTT. Protein: CASSISRGVHAEAFF.

Ten or more counts support this clonotype. The chain recombines TRBV5-8 with TRBJ2-5, with D maybe TRBD1 (6 bases). Germline CDR1 SGHTS, CDR2 YDEGEE. V was trimmed by 0 bases and J by 6 bases, leaving 15 bases between them. This CDR3 comprises 15 residues. The CDR3 sequence: CASSLVVLGGQTQYF. As DNA, the CDR3 is TGTGCCAGCAGCTTGGTAGTTCTTGGGGGCCAGACCCAGTACTTC. The entire variable domain, with the rest obtained from reference TRBV5-8 and TRBJ2-5, is as follows: EAGVTQSPTHLIKTRGQQATLRCSPISGHTSVYWYQQALGLGLQFLLWYDEGEERNRGNFPPRFSGRQFPNYSSELNVNALELEDSALYLCASSLVVLGGQTQYFGPGTRLLVL.

This clonotype has more than one count but fewer than ten. The gene calls are TRBV7-3 and TRBJ2-1; no firm D call. Germline V lookup: CDR1 SGHTA, CDR2 FQGTGA. Trimming cost V 5 bases and J 8 bases, with 19 bases left between them. The CDR3 spans 15 residues. As DNA, the CDR3 is TGTGCCAGCAGCATTTCAGGAGCCCTTGGGGATGAGCAGTTCTTC. It yields the protein CASSISGALGDEQFF.

The sample holds many counts of this clonotype. The chain uses TRBV7-9 and TRBJ2-7, with 12 bases matching TRBD1. V was pared by 5 bases and J by 3 bases, with 5 bases of the junction left unmatched. Germline lookup yields CDR1 SEHNR and CDR2 FQNEAQ (reference sequence). The CDR3 is 15 residues long. CDR3 loop: CASSPGTGGLYEQYF. CDR3 DNA sequence: TGTGCCAGCAGCCCCGGGACAGGGGGCCTCTACGAGCAGTACTTC.

This clonotype occurred many times. The rearrangement joins TRBV28 to TRBJ2-2; maybe TRBD1 (6 bases). The CDR3 is 15 amino acids. Germline loops: CDR1 MDHEN, CDR2 SYDVKM. Trimming took off 6 bases at V and 2 bases at J, with 13 bases between the two ends. The CDR3 sequence is CASSPGQSNTGELFF. CDR3 sequence (DNA): TGTGCCAGCAGCCCAGGACAGAGTAACACCGGGGAGCTGTTTTTT. The full variable domain, completed using reference TRBV28 and TRBJ2-2, is DVKVTQSSRYLVKRTGEKVFLECVQDMDHENMFWYRQDPGLGLRLIYFSYDVKMKEKGDIPEGYSVSREKKERFSLILESASTNQTSMYLCASSPGQSNTGELFFGEGSRLTVL.

This clonotype was recorded at least ten times. The rearrangement joins TRBV2 to TRBJ2-2; TRBD2 aligns across 9 bases. Germline trimming cut 2 bases from V and 5 bases from J; bases unmatched to any gene: 6. The germline V gene has CDR1 SNHLY and CDR2 FYNNEI. The CDR3 extends over 16 amino acids. The CDR3 sequence is CASSESSGGRTGELFF. The DNA for the CDR3 is TGTGCCAGCAGTGAATCCAGCGGGGGGCGGACCGGGGAGCTGTTTTTT.

This clonotype has a count of ten or more. The rearrangement links TRBV12-3 or TRBV12-4 to TRBJ2-7; 10 bases match TRBD1. CDR3 size: 14 residues. The V gene end was trimmed by 8 bases and the J gene end by 1 base; junction bases not matched to a gene: 5. The CDR3 DNA sequence: TGTGCCAGCTCATTGGGACAGGGGTCCTACGAGCAGTACTTC. Amino acid sequence: CASSLGQGSYEQYF.

This clonotype was detected only a few times. The CDR3 sequence: CSARDVELEQFF. The DNA of the CDR3 is TGCAGTGCTAGAGATGTGGAGCTTGAGCAGTTCTTC. The chain employs TRBV20-1 and TRBJ2-1; D not resolved. The V gene lost 0 bases and the J gene lost 9 bases, with 9 bases spanning the gap. This CDR3 is 12 amino acids long. Germline-derived CDR1 and CDR2 are DFQATT and SNEGSKA (reference sequence).

This rearrangement joins TRBV5-1 to TRBJ1-3; no definite D call. The germline V gene encodes CDR1 SGHRS and CDR2 YFSETQ. Trimming left V 0 bases short and J 6 bases short, with 13 bases between. This CDR3 has 15 residues. The CDR3 reads CASSLDPGEVNTIYF. The CDR3 DNA reads TGCGCCAGCAGCTTGGATCCGGGAGAAGTAAACACCATATATTTT.

This clonotype was seen many times. V and J are TRBV12-3 or TRBV12-4 and TRBJ2-3; tentatively, D is TRBD1 (5 bases). The CDR3 has 15 residues. Trimming shortened V by 6 bases and J by 2 bases, and 15 bases separated the two germline ends. The DNA for the CDR3 is TGTGCCAGCAGGGGGAAGGGGATCTACACAGATACGCAGTATTTT. It yields the protein CASRGKGIYTDTQYF.

Remarks on this clonotype: A read error may account for a junction end that differs from germline. The chain uses TRBV7-2 and TRBJ2-3; D is ambiguous. Per germline, CDR1 SGHTA and CDR2 FQGNSA. The CDR3 runs 14 residues. CDR3 coding DNA: TGTACCAGCAGCTTAGATGGTAGCACAGATACGCAGTACTTT. Translation: CTSSLDGSTDTQYF.

This clonotype was detected many times. The J gene is TRBJ2-5, the V gene TRBV24-1, with TRBD2 matching over 7 bases. V lost 5 bases and J lost 4; bases outside the gene matches: 15. Germline V CDR1 and CDR2: KGHDR, SFDVKD. The CDR3 loop spans 17 amino acids. CDR3 in DNA: TGTGCCACCAGTGGGGGGGGTAGAGAGGGCTCTCGAGAGACCCAGTACTTC. Encoded protein: CATSGGGREGSRETQYF.

In nucleotides, the CDR3 is TGTGCCAGCAGCCCCTTCACGGGGCGGCCCCAGCATTTT. Amino acids: CASSPFTGRPQHF. The genes are TRBV28 and TRBJ1-5, with D possibly matching TRBD1 (5 bases). The length of the CDR3 is 13 residues. V was cut by 6 bases and J by 9 bases, with 15 bases left in between. Germline CDR1 is MDHEN and CDR2 is SYDVKM.

This clonotype was counted at least ten times. The V gene is TRBV7-9, the J gene TRBJ2-1; a weak D match, TRBD2 (6 bases). The germline V gene has CDR1 SEHNR and CDR2 FQNEAQ (reference sequence). The V gene lost 5 bases and the J gene lost 8 bases, with 10 bases spanning the gap. CDR3 length equals 12 residues. This CDR3 reads CASSPKRDEQFF. The CDR3 coding sequence is TGTGCCAGCAGCCCTAAGCGGGATGAGCAGTTCTTC.

This clonotype was counted between two and nine times. Germline and junction disagree at one end, which may indicate a read error. The chain recombines TRBV20-1 with TRBJ2-5, with 15 bases aligning to TRBD2. There are 14 residues in the CDR3. Per germline, CDR1 DFQATT and CDR2 SNEGSKA (reference sequence). CDR3 amino acids: CNAGLAGGRETQYF. The CDR3 DNA follows: TGCAATGCTGGACTAGCGGGGGGGAGAGAGACCCAGTACTTC.

At least ten counts were recorded for this clonotype. The genes are TRBV3-1 and TRBJ2-4; no clear D. Trimming removed 1 base at V and 9 bases at J, with 10 bases between. The CDR3 covers 13 residues. Germline loops: CDR1 LGHDT, CDR2 YNNKEL (reference sequence). The CDR3 loop is CASSQGVSGIQYF. In nucleotides, the CDR3 is TGTGCCAGCAGCCAAGGGGTATCGGGCATTCAGTACTTC.

With regard to this clonotype: The junction does not match germline at one end; this may be a read error. This chain uses TRBV7-8 with TRBJ2-3, with D hard to call. Germline lookup yields CDR1 SGHVS and CDR2 FQNEAQ. The CDR3 is 12 residues long. The CDR3, as DNA: TGTACCAGCAGCTCCAACACAGATACGCAGTATTTT. Translation gives CTSSSNTDTQYF.

This sequence joins TRBV2 and TRBJ2-2, with a possible D match to TRBD1 (6 bases). Germline V lookup: CDR1 SNHLY, CDR2 FYNNEI. Trimming stripped 4 bases from V and 0 bases from J, with 12 bases between. CDR3 size: 16 residues. The CDR3 loop is CASSGQGLANTGELFF. The CDR3 coding sequence is TGTGCCAGCAGTGGCCAGGGGTTGGCGAACACCGGGGAGCTGTTTTTT.

In its sample, this clonotype was seen many times. The chain employs TRBV5-5 and TRBJ1-1; TRBD1 matches at 7 bases. V shed 4 bases, J shed 0 bases, and the junction held 3 bases outside the gene matches. CDR3 length: 14 residues. From germline, CDR1 is SGHKS and CDR2 YYEKEE (reference sequence). The CDR3 reads CASSTGQVNTEAFF. CDR3 nucleotide sequence: TGTGCCAGCAGCACCGGACAGGTGAACACTGAAGCTTTCTTT.

The gene calls are TRBV4-1 and TRBJ2-7; D is unclear. V lost 4 bases and J lost 1, with 11 bases in between. This CDR3 has 14 residues. Germline V gene sequence: CDR1 MGHRA, CDR2 YSYEKL. CDR3 nucleotides: TGCGCCAGCAGCCCCCTCATGAGGTCCTACGAGCAGTACTTC. This gives the protein CASSPLMRSYEQYF.

Many counts were recorded for this clonotype. The chain links TRBV20-1 to TRBJ2-3; 7 positions agree with TRBD1. Germline CDR1 reads DFQATT; CDR2 reads SNEGSKA (reference sequence). The CDR3 totals 15 residues. V lost 3 bases and J lost 2; bases outside the gene matches: 8. In DNA form, the CDR3 reads TGCAGTGCTAGCTCCGGGACAGCCGACACAGATACGCAGTATTTT. The encoded protein is CSASSGTADTDTQYF.

This clonotype was picked up many times. V gene TRBV12-3 or TRBV12-4 combines with J gene TRBJ2-7; tentative D call: TRBD1 (5 bases). CDR3 length: 16 residues. The V gene lost 6 bases and the J gene lost 3 bases, with 21 bases spanning the gap. The CDR3 protein is CASSEDSLPSVYEQYF. Here the CDR3 DNA reads TGTGCCAGCAGCGAAGACAGTTTACCATCAGTCTACGAGCAGTACTTC.

This clonotype was counted many times. The J gene is TRBJ1-1, the V gene TRBV19, with 9 nucleotides matching TRBD1. This CDR3 is built from 14 residues. The V and J ends lost 3 bases and 4 bases, in that order; junction bases with no gene match: 3. Looked up from germline, CDR1 is LNHDA and CDR2 is SQIVND (reference sequence). CDR3 residues: CASSIGTGSTEAFF. CDR3 nucleotides: TGTGCCAGTAGTATCGGGACAGGGTCCACTGAAGCTTTCTTT.

The chain employs TRBV7-8 and TRBJ2-1, with TRBD2 matching 13 bases. The trim removed 4 bases at V and 8 bases at J, leaving 8 bases unmatched. Germline CDR1 SGHVS, CDR2 FQNEAQ. The CDR3 sequence is 16 residues long. The CDR3 DNA sequence: TGTGCCAGCAGCTCAAGACTAGCGGGAGGTCTCTATGAGCAGTTCTTC. It translates to CASSSRLAGGLYEQFF.